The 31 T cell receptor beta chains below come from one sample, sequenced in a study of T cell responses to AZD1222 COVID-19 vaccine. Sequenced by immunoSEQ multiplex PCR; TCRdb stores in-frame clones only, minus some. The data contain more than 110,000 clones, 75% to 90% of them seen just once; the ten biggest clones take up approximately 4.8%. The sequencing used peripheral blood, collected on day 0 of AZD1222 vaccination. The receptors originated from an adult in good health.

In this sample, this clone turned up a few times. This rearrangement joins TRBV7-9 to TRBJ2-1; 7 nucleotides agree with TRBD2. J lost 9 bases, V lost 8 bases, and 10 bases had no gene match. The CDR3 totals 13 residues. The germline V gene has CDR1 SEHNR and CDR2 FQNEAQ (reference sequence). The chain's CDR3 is CASGAGAVAEQFF. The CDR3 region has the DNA TGTGCCAGCGGGGCGGGAGCGGTTGCTGAGCAGTTCTTC.

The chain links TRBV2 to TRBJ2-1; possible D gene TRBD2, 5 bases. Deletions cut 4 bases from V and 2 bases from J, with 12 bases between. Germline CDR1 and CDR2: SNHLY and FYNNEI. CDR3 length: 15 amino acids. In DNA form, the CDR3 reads TGTGCCAGCAGTGTCTCGGGATCTCCCTACAATGAGCAGTTCTTC. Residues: CASSVSGSPYNEQFF.

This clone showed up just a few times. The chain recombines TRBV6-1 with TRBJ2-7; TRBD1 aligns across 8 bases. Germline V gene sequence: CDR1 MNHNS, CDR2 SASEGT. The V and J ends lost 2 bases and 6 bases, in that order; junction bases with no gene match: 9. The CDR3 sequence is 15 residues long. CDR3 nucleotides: TGTGCCAGCAGTGAACAGGCAGGGGGCTTTTTCGAGCAGTACTTC. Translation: CASSEQAGGFFEQYF.

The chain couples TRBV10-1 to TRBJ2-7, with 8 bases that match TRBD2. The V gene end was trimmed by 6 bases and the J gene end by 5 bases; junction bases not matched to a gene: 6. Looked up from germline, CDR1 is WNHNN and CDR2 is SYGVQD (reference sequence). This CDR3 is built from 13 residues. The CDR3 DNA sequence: TGCGCCAGCAGCCCGGGACTAGGAGACGAGCAGTACTTC. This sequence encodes CASSPGLGDEQYF.

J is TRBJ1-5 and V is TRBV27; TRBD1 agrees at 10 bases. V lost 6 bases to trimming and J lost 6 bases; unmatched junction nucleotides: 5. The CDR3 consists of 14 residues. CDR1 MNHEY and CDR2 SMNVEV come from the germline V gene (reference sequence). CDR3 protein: CASSRDRGIQPQHF. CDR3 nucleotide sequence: TGTGCCAGCAGCAGGGACAGGGGTATTCAGCCCCAGCATTTT.

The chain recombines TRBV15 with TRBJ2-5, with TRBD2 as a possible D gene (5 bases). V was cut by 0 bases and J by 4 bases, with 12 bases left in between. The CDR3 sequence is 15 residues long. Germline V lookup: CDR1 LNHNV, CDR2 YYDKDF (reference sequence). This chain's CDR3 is CATSRDGRRTETQYF. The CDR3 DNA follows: TGTGCCACCAGCAGAGATGGTAGGAGGACAGAGACCCAGTACTTC.

The CDR3 reads CSVRDEGGGYTF. Here the CDR3 DNA reads TGCAGCGTTAGGGACGAAGGCGGTGGCTACACCTTC. The chain combines TRBV29-1 with TRBJ1-2; possible D gene TRBD1, 5 bases. V lost 5 bases, J lost 7 bases, and 14 bases lay in between. The CDR3 covers 12 residues. The germline gives CDR1 SQVTM, CDR2 ANQGSEA.

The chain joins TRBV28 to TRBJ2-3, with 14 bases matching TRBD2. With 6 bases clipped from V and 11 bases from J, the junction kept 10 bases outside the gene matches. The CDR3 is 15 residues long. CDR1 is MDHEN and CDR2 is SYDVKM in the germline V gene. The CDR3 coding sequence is TGTGCCAGCAGGCCGACTAGCGGGAGGGGCTACTGGCAGTATTTT. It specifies CASRPTSGRGYWQYF.

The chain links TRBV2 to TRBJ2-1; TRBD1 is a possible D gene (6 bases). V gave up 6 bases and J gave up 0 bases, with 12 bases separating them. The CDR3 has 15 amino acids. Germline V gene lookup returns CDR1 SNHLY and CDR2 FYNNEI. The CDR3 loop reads CASSDTGSSYNEQFF. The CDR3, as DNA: TGTGCCAGCAGCGATACAGGGAGCTCCTACAATGAGCAGTTCTTC.

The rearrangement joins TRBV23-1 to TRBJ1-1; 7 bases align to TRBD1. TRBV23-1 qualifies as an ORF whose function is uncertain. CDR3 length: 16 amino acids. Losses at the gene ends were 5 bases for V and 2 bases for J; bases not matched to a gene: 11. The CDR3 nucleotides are TGCGCCAGCAGTGAACCAATAAACAGGGGAAACACTGAAGCTTTCTTT. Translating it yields CASSEPINRGNTEAFF.

The CDR3 loop reads CASSEGGAGFDYEQYF. CDR3 coding DNA: TGTGCCAGCAGTGAAGGAGGTGCAGGTTTCGACTACGAGCAGTACTTC. The rearrangement uses TRBV2 and TRBJ2-7, with no clear D. V lost 1 base to trimming and J lost 3 bases, with 16 bases between them. CDR1 is SNHLY and CDR2 is FYNNEI in the germline V gene. There are 16 residues in the CDR3.

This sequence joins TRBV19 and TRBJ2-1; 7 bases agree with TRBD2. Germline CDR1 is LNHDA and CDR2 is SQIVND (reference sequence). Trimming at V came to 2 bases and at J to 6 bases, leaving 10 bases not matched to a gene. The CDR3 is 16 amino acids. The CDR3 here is CASSIIAGEGINEQFF. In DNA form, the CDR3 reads TGTGCCAGTAGTATAATTGCGGGAGAAGGAATCAATGAGCAGTTCTTC.

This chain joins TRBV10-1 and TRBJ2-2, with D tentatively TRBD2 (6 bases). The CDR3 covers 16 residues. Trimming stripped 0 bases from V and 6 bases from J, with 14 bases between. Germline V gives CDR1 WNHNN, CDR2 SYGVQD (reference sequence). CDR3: CASSESELPSAGELFF. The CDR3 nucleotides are TGCGCCAGCAGTGAGTCTGAGCTACCTAGCGCCGGGGAGCTGTTTTTT.

The CDR3: CASSPGQKYEKLFF. CDR3 nucleotide sequence: TGCGCCAGCAGCCCGGGACAGAAATATGAAAAACTGTTTTTT. The gene calls are TRBV5-1 and TRBJ1-4, with 7 positions matching TRBD1. V lost 4 bases and J lost 6; bases outside the gene matches: 6. CDR3 length: 14 residues. The germline CDR1 and CDR2 sequences are SGHRS and YFSETQ. Supplemented by reference TRBV5-1 and TRBJ1-4, the full variable domain reads KAGVTQTPRYLIKTRGQQVTLSCSPISGHRSVSWYQQTPGQGLQFLFEYFSETQRNKGNFPGRFSGRQFSNSRSEMNVSTLELGDSALYLCASSPGQKYEKLFFGSGTQLSVL.

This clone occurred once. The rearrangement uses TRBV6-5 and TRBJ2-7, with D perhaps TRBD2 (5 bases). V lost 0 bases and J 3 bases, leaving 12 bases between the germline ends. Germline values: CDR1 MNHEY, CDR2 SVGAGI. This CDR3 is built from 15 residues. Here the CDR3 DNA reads TGTGCCAGCAGTTACTCTGGGGAAGGGAGCTACGAGCAGTACTTC. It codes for CASSYSGEGSYEQYF.

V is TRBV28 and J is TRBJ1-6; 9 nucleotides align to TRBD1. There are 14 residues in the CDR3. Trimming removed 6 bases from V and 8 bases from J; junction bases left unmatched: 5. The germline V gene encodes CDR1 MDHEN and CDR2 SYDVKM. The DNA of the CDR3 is TGTGCCAGCAGCCCGGGACAGGGCTATTCACCCCTCCACTTT. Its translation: CASSPGQGYSPLHF.

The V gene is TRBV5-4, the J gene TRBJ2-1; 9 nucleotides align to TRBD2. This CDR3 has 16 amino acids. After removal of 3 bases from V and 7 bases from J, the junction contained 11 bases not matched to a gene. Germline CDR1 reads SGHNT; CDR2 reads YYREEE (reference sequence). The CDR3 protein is CASSSPRAGGLNEQFF. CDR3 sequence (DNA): TGTGCCAGCAGCTCCCCTCGGGCGGGGGGGCTGAATGAGCAGTTCTTC.

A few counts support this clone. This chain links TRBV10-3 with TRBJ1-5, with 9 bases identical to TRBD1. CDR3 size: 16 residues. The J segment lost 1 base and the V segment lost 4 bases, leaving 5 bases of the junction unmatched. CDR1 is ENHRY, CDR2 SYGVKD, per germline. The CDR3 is CAISASTGGSNQPQHF. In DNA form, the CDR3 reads TGTGCCATCAGTGCCTCGACAGGGGGAAGCAATCAGCCCCAGCATTTT.

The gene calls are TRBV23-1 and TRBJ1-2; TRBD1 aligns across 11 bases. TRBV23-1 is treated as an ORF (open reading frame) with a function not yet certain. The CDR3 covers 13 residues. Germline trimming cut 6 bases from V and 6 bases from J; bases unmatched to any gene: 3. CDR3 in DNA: TGCGCCAGCAGCCCGGACAGGGGGCATGGCTACACCTTC. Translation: CASSPDRGHGYTF.

In nucleotides, the CDR3 is TGTGCCAGCAGTTACTCGAGTGCGGATTCCTACGAGCAGTACTTC. Protein product: CASSYSSADSYEQYF. V usage is TRBV6-5 and J usage is TRBJ2-7, with unresolved D. Trimming removed 0 bases at V and 1 base at J, with 10 bases between. This CDR3 contains 15 residues. The germline gives CDR1 MNHEY, CDR2 SVGAGI.

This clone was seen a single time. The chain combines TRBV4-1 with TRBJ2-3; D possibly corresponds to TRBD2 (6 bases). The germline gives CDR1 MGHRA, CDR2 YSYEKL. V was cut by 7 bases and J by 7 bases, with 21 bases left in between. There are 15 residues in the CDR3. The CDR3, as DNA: TGCGCCAGCAACAATTTATGGGGGGTCGGAAATACGCAGTATTTT. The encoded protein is CASNNLWGVGNTQYF.

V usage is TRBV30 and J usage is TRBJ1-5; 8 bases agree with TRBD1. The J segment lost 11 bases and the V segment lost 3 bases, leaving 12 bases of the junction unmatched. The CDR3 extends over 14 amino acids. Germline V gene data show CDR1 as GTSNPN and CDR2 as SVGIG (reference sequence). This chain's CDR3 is CAWSLGQAPWAQHF. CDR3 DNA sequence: TGTGCCTGGAGCCTGGGACAGGCCCCCTGGGCCCAGCATTTT.

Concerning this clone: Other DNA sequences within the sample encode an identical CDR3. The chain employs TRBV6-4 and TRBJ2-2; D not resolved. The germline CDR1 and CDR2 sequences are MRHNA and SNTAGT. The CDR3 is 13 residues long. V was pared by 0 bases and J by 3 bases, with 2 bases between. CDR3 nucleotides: TGTGCCAGCAGTGACTCCGACACCGGGGAGCTGTTTTTT. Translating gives CASSDSDTGELFF.

The CDR3 region is CASSLIGGSGRQETQYF. The DNA for the CDR3 is TGTGCCAGCAGTTTAATTGGCGGTAGCGGAAGGCAAGAGACCCAGTACTTC. The chain is built from TRBV27 and TRBJ2-5, with a weak D call TRBD2 (6 bases). Per germline, CDR1 MNHEY and CDR2 SMNVEV (reference sequence). V was cut by 2 bases and J by 2 bases, with 18 bases left in between. This CDR3 has 17 residues.

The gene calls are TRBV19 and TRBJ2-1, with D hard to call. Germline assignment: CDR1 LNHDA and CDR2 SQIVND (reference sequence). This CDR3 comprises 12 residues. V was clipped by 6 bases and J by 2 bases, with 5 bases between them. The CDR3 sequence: CASRGTYNEQFF. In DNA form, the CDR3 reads TGTGCCAGTAGGGGGACCTACAATGAGCAGTTCTTC.

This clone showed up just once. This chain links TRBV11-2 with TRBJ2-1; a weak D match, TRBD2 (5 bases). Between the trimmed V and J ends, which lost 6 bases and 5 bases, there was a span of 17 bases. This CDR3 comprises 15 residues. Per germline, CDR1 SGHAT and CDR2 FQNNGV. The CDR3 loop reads CASRRPGVSNNEQFF. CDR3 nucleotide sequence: TGTGCCAGCAGACGGCCCGGGGTAAGCAACAATGAGCAGTTCTTC.

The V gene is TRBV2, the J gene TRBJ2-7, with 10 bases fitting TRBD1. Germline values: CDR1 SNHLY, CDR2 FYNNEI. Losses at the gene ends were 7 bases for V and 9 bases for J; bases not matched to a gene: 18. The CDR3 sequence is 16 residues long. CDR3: CASNNDRGLSGVMQYF. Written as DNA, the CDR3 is TGTGCCAGCAATAACGACAGGGGGCTCTCCGGGGTTATGCAGTACTTC.

The CDR3 protein is CASSPTPLAEAYNEQFF. The CDR3 coding sequence is TGTGCCAGCAGTCCAACCCCCCTAGCGGAGGCCTACAATGAGCAGTTCTTC. The chain employs TRBV28 and TRBJ2-1; 7 bases are shared with TRBD2. The CDR3 contains 17 residues. From germline, CDR1 is MDHEN and CDR2 SYDVKM. V dropped 5 bases and J dropped 2; count of bases not matched to a gene: 12.

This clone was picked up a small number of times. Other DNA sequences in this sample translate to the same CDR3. DNA for the CDR3: TGCGCCAGCAGCTTGGTGGGGTACGAGCAGTACTTC. Translating gives CASSLVGYEQYF. The J gene is TRBJ2-7, the V gene TRBV5-1; D is uncertain. CDR3 length: 12 residues. Looked up from germline, CDR1 is SGHRS and CDR2 is YFSETQ. Between the trimmed V and J ends, which lost 0 bases and 4 bases, there was a span of 5 bases.

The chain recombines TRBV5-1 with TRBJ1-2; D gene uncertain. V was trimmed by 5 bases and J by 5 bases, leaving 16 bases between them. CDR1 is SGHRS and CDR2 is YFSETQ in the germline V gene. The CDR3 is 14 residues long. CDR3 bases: TGCGCCAGCAGTCTCTTCGACACCCTATATGGCTACACCTTC. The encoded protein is CASSLFDTLYGYTF.

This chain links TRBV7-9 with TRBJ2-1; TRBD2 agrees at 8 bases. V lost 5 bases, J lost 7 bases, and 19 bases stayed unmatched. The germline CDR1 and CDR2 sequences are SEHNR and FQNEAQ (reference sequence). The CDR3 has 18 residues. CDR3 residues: CASSLPTRLSGSRNEQFF. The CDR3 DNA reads TGTGCCAGCAGCCTTCCCACTAGGCTAAGCGGGAGTCGTAATGAGCAGTTCTTC.